The sequence of this TCR beta chain was determined in a study of chemoradiotherapy in HPV16-positive cancers. Comment on this clone: Its cognate antigen is unknown.

This CDR3 region has 19 residues. CDR1 LGHNA and CDR2 YSLEER come from the germline V gene. Trimming removed 0 bases from V and 0 bases from J, with 18 bases in between. Clones were sequenced by immunoSEQ multiplex PCR, and TCRdb holds only the in-frame ones, with some missing. Among some 20,000 clones listed, approximately 84% were seen once. General study points: Better recurrence-free survival went with HPV-responsive T-cell expansion in HPV16-positive patients. Candidate HPV-specific clones and E7-related TCR motifs grew in tumor during treatment. Functional assays defining HPV-specific T cells used only two HPV16-positive patients.

The specimen was blood, collected from a patient who underwent chemoradiotherapy. V usage is TRBV4-3 and J usage is TRBJ1-3; D gene unclear. This sequence originates from a human donor with HPV-associated anogenital cancer. This CDR3 is CASSQDLDLITPSGNTIYF. CDR3 in DNA: TGCGCCAGCAGCCAAGACCTTGACTTGATTACTCCCTCTGGAAACACCATATATTTT.